Presented here are 19 T cell receptor beta chains from one specimen sequenced in a study of cytomegalovirus exposure and HLA in healthy donors (dated by TCRdb to about 2017). The library came from the immunoSEQ multiplex PCR assay. For the multiplex PCR, a mixture combining 60 forward primers for TCR Vbeta segments and 13 reverse primers for TCR Jbeta segments was used. Held by TCRdb, this immuneACCESS table contains in-frame sequences only and omits some clones. Under half of the omission traces to an unresolved V gene where checked; the cause of the rest is unknown. The sample table holds over 75,000 clones, of which 84% were seen once. The top ten clonotypes cover roughly 5.3% of the sample. The specimen sequenced was PBMCs. The receptors derive from a woman aged 18-29 years in good health and CMV-seropositive.

This clone was detected only a few times. J is TRBJ1-1 and V is TRBV10-3; D uncertain. Deletions cut 4 bases from V and 0 bases from J, with 6 bases between. The CDR3 extends over 13 amino acids. Per germline, CDR1 ENHRY and CDR2 SYGVKD. Here the CDR3 reads CAISAGVNTEAFF. CDR3 sequence (DNA): TGTGCCATCAGTGCCGGGGTGAACACTGAAGCTTTCTTT.

This clone was counted a few times. The chain uses TRBV4-1 and TRBJ2-7; 9 bases map to TRBD2. The CDR3 has 15 residues. V gave up 0 bases and J gave up 1 base; unmatched junction bases: 1. The V gene's germline CDR1 is MGHRA and CDR2 YSYEKL. The CDR3 here is CASSQEGLASYEQYF. DNA for the CDR3: TGCGCCAGCAGCCAAGAGGGACTAGCTTCCTACGAGCAGTACTTC.

The CDR3 bases are TGTGCCAGCCGAGCGGGAGGGGTGGGGTATGAGCAGTTCTTC. It encodes CASRAGGVGYEQFF. The chain uses TRBV6-1 and TRBJ2-1; 10 bases align to TRBD2. CDR1 is MNHNS and CDR2 is SASEGT in the germline V gene. The CDR3 extends over 14 amino acids. With V trimmed by 8 bases and J by 8 bases, 9 bases remained unmatched.

There are a few counts of this clone. V and J are TRBV5-1 and TRBJ1-1; D is possibly TRBD1 (6 bases). The CDR3 consists of 13 residues. V was shortened by 6 bases and J by 3 bases, with 12 bases between the two germline ends. Germline-derived CDR1 and CDR2 are SGHRS and YFSETQ. The CDR3 DNA is TGCGCCAGCACAACAGGGTGGGACACTGAAGCTTTCTTT. It translates to CASTTGWDTEAFF.

This clone was detected a few times. The J gene is TRBJ1-1, the V gene TRBV10-3, with a weak D call TRBD1 (6 bases). This CDR3 region has 14 residues. V was trimmed by 6 bases and J by 1 base, leaving 12 bases between them. Germline V gene sequence: CDR1 ENHRY, CDR2 SYGVKD. CDR3 residues: CAISRQETNTEAFF. The CDR3 DNA reads as TGTGCCATCAGCCGACAGGAAACGAACACTGAAGCTTTCTTT.

V gene TRBV21-1 combines with J gene TRBJ2-7; the tabulated D call, TRBD2, remains unverified against the DNA. TRBV21-1 is tagged as a pseudogene. The CDR3 extends over 16 amino acids. CDR3 sequence: CASSDRGGSASYEQYF. The CDR3 DNA reads TGTGCCAGCAGCGATAGGGGGGGCAGTGCATCCTACGAGCAGTACTTC.

The chain recombines TRBV6-1 with TRBJ2-5; 11 bases agree with TRBD2. The germline CDR1 and CDR2 sequences are MNHNS and SASEGT. Germline trimming cut 1 base from V and 4 bases from J; bases unmatched to any gene: 8. The CDR3 has 17 residues. CDR3 sequence (DNA): TGTGCCAGCAGTGAAGAAGCTAGCGGGGGGAGTCGAGAGACCCAGTACTTC. Its protein product is CASSEEASGGSRETQYF.

The chain couples TRBV5-1 to TRBJ1-3, with TRBD1 matching over 7 bases. This CDR3 spans 13 amino acids. Trimming at V came to 6 bases and at J to 4 bases, leaving 4 bases not matched to a gene. CDR1 and CDR2 (germline): SGHRS, YFSETQ. CDR3 in amino acids: CASTTGAGNTIYF. The CDR3 DNA follows: TGCGCCAGCACCACAGGGGCCGGAAACACCATATATTTT.

CDR3 sequence (DNA): TGTGCCAGCAGCTACATCGGACAGGGCCGCGGGGAGCTGTTTTTT. This encodes CASSYIGQGRGELFF. The genes are TRBV7-2 and TRBJ2-2; 8 nucleotides align to TRBD1. Germline values: CDR1 SGHTA, CDR2 FQGNSA. CDR3 length: 15 amino acids. Trimming removed 4 bases from V and 7 bases from J; junction bases left unmatched: 8.

V is TRBV29-1 and J is TRBJ1-1; TRBD1 matches at 9 bases. Germline loops: CDR1 SQVTM, CDR2 ANQGSEA. This CDR3 region has 12 residues. J was trimmed by 8 bases and V by 6 bases; bases with no gene match: 7. CDR3 amino acids: CSVRPDRGEAFF. The CDR3 DNA is TGCAGCGTCCGACCCGACAGGGGGGAAGCTTTCTTT. The full variable domain, in which reference TRBV29-1 and TRBJ1-1 provide the parts outside the CDR3, is SAVISQKPSRDICQRGTSLTIQCQVDSQVTMMFWYRQQPGQSLTLIATANQGSEATYESGFVIDKFPISRPNLTFSTLTVSNMSPEDSSIYLCSVRPDRGEAFFGQGTRLTVV.

The chain employs TRBV2 and TRBJ2-7; 12 bases map to TRBD1. There are 14 residues in the CDR3. Looked up from germline, CDR1 is SNHLY and CDR2 is FYNNEI. The trim removed 8 bases at V and 4 bases at J, leaving 6 bases unmatched. The CDR3 DNA reads TGTGCCAGCGCCCGGGACAGGGGGCCTTACGAGCAGTACTTC. It codes for CASARDRGPYEQYF.

The V call is TRBV18, the J call TRBJ2-7, with 8 bases lining up with TRBD1. Losses at the gene ends were 3 bases for V and 2 bases for J; bases not matched to a gene: 3. CDR1 is KGHSH, CDR2 LQKENI, per germline. CDR3 size: 14 residues. The CDR3 here is CASSPGQATYEQYF. The CDR3 DNA is TGTGCCAGCTCACCGGGACAGGCAACCTACGAGCAGTACTTC.

The chain joins TRBV4-1 to TRBJ1-1; D uncertain. Trimming cost V 0 bases and J 5 bases, with 13 bases left between them. There are 15 residues in the CDR3. Germline V gene lookup returns CDR1 MGHRA and CDR2 YSYEKL. For the CDR3, the DNA is TGCGCCAGCAGCCAAGATCCAGTGGGCCGAACTGAAGCTTTCTTT. It yields the protein CASSQDPVGRTEAFF.

This chain connects TRBV11-2 to TRBJ2-2, with 15 nucleotides matching TRBD2. J gave up 9 bases and V 2 bases, and 10 bases lay outside the gene matches. This CDR3 has 18 amino acids. The V gene's germline CDR1 is SGHAT and CDR2 FQNNGV. The CDR3 region is CASSLRTSGRALHRELFF. Here the CDR3 DNA reads TGTGCCAGCAGCTTACGGACTAGCGGGAGGGCCCTCCACAGGGAGCTGTTTTTT.

The V and J genes are TRBV13 and TRBJ1-2; 9 nucleotides line up with TRBD1. Per the germline V gene, CDR1 is PRHDT and CDR2 is FYEKMQ (reference sequence). The CDR3 sequence is 15 residues long. The V gene end was trimmed by 4 bases and the J gene end by 5 bases; junction bases not matched to a gene: 8. The chain's CDR3 is CASSSGLGQGYGYTF. The CDR3 DNA reads TGTGCCAGCAGCTCCGGGTTGGGACAGGGATATGGCTACACCTTC.

The chain combines TRBV29-1 with TRBJ1-1; D uncertain. The germline V gene encodes CDR1 SQVTM and CDR2 ANQGSEA. This CDR3 is 12 amino acids long. V lost 6 bases, J lost 2 bases, and 10 bases lay in between. The CDR3 DNA reads as TGCAGCGTGGGCCGTGGAAACACTGAAGCTTTCTTT. Translation gives CSVGRGNTEAFF.

The V gene is TRBV5-1, the J gene TRBJ2-1, with D possibly matching TRBD2 (6 bases). The germline V gene has CDR1 SGHRS and CDR2 YFSETQ. Trimming took off 4 bases at V and 5 bases at J, with 7 bases between the two ends. This CDR3 comprises 12 residues. This CDR3 is CASSAGNNEQFF. CDR3 sequence (DNA): TGCGCCAGCAGCGCGGGGAACAATGAGCAGTTCTTC.

The genes are TRBV6-1 and TRBJ1-1; D perhaps matches TRBD1 (6 bases). The CDR3 has 15 amino acids. Trimming left V 6 bases short and J 1 base short, with 15 bases between. Germline V gene lookup returns CDR1 MNHNS and CDR2 SASEGT. This CDR3 is CASSRWGGENTEAFF. The CDR3 region has the DNA TGTGCCAGCAGCCGATGGGGGGGCGAGAACACTGAAGCTTTCTTT.

This clone was counted only a few times. V usage is TRBV4-2 and J usage is TRBJ2-3, with no clear D. The CDR3 consists of 15 residues. Germline V gives CDR1 LGHNA, CDR2 YNFKEQ. Trimming took 0 bases from V and 0 from J, leaving 7 bases between them. This CDR3 is CASSQDYGSTDTQYF. The DNA for the CDR3 is TGTGCCAGCAGCCAAGATTACGGGAGCACAGATACGCAGTATTTT.